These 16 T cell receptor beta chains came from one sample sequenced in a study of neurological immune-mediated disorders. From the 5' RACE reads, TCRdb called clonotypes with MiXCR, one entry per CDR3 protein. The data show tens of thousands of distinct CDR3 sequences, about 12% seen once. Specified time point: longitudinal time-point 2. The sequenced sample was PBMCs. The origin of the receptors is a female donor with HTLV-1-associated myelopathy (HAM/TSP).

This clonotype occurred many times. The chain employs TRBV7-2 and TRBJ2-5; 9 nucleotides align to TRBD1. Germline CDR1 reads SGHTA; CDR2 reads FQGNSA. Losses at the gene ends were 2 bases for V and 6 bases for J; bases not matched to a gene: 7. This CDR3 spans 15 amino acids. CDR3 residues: CASSLRGGQGQTQYF. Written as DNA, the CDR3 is TGTGCCAGCAGCTTAAGGGGGGGACAGGGCCAGACCCAGTACTTC.

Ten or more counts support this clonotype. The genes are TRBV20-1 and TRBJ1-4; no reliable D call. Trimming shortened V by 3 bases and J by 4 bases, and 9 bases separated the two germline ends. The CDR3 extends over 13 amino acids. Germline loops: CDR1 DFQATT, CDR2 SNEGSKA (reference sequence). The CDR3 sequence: CSASGSNNEKLFF. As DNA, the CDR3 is TGCAGTGCTAGCGGCAGCAATAATGAAAAACTGTTTTTT.

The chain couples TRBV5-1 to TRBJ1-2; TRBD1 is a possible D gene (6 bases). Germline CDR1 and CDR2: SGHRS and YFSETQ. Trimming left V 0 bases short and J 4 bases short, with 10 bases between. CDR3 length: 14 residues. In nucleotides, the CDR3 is TGCGCCAGCAGCTTGGACGCAGGGGCCTATGGCTACACCTTC. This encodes CASSLDAGAYGYTF.

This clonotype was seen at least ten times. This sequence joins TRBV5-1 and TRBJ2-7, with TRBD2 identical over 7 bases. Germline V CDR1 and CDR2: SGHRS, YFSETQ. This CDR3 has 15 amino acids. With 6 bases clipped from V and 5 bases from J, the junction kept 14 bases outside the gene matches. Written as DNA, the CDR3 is TGCGCCAGCACGGTGATGGCGGGGGTCGCGGACGAGCAGTACTTC. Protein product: CASTVMAGVADEQYF.

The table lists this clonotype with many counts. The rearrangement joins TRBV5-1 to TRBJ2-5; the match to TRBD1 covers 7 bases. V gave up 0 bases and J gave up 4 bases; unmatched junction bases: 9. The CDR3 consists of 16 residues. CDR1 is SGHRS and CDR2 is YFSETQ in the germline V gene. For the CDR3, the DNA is TGCGCCAGCAGCTTGGAAGGACAGGCCATCGGAGAGACCCAGTACTTC. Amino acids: CASSLEGQAIGETQYF.

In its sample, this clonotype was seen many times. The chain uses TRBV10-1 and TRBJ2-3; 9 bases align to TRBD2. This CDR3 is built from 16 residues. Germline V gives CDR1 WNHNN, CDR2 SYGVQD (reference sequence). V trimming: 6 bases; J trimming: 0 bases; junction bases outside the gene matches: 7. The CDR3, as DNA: TGCGCCAGCAGCCCCAACCTAGCGGGGAGCACAGATACGCAGTATTTT. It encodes CASSPNLAGSTDTQYF.

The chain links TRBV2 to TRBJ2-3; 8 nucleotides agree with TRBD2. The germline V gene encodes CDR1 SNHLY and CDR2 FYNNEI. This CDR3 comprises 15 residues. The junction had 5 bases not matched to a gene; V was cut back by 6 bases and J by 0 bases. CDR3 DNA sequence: TGTGCCAGCAGGGTGCGGGGGGTAAGCACAGATACGCAGTATTTT. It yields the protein CASRVRGVSTDTQYF.

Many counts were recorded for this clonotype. The CDR3, as DNA: TGCGCCAGCAGCCAAGTTGGAAAAAATCAGCCCCAGCATTTT. Amino acid sequence: CASSQVGKNQPQHF. The rearrangement joins TRBV4-1 to TRBJ1-5; D uncertain. The CDR3 contains 14 residues. Germline CDR1 and CDR2: MGHRA and YSYEKL. V was shortened by 1 base and J by 4 bases, with 8 bases between the two germline ends.

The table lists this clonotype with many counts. The CDR3 spells CASSWGQMNTEAFF. The CDR3 coding sequence is TGTGCCAGCAGCTGGGGACAGATGAACACTGAAGCTTTCTTT. The chain links TRBV5-6 to TRBJ1-1; TRBD1 matches 7 bases. Germline trimming cut 3 bases from V and 0 bases from J; bases unmatched to any gene: 2. Per germline, CDR1 SGHDT and CDR2 YYEEEE. This CDR3 contains 14 residues.

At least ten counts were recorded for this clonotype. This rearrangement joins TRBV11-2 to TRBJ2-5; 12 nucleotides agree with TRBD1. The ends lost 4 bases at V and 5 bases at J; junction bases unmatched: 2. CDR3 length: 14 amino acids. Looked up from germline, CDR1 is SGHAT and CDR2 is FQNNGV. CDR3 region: CASSSGTGGETQYF. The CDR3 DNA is TGTGCCAGCAGCTCTGGGACAGGGGGCGAGACCCAGTACTTC. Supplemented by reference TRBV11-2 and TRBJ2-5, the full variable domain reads EAGVAQSPRYKIIEKRQSVAFWCNPISGHATLYWYQQILGQGPKLLIQFQNNGVVDDSQLPKDRFSAERLKGVDSTLKIQPAKLEDSAVYLCASSSGTGGETQYFGPGTRLLVL.

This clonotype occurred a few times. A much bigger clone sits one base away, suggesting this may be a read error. DNA of the CDR3: TGTGCCAGCAGCTCTGACAGGGAGGAGACCCGGTACTTC. This translates into CASSSDREETRYF. The chain is built from TRBV7-9 and TRBJ2-5; D is possibly TRBD1 (7 bases). Germline V gene sequence: CDR1 SEHNR, CDR2 FQNEAQ (reference sequence). The CDR3 runs 13 residues.

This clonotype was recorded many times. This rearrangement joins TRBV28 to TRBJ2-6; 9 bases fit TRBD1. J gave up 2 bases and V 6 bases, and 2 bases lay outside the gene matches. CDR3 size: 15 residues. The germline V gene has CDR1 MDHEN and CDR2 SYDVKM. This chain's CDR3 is CASSRTGAGANVLTF. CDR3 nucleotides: TGTGCCAGCAGCAGGACAGGGGCTGGGGCCAACGTCCTGACTTTC.

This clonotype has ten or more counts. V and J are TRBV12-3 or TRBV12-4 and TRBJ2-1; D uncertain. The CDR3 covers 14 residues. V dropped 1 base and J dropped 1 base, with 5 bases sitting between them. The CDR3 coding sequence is TGTGCCAGCAGTTTAGATCGGTCCTACAATGAGCAGTTCTTC. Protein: CASSLDRSYNEQFF.

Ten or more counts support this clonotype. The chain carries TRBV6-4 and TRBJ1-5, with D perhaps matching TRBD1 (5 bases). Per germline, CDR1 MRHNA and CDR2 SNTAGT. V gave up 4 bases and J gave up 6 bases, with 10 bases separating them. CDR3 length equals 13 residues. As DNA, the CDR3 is TGTGCCAGCAGTGTGGTGGGGGGTCAGCCCCAGCATTTT. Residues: CASSVVGGQPQHF.

The CDR3 DNA sequence: TGTGCCAGCAGCTCAGGACCTGGTGGGCGGGCCTTGAACACTGAAGCTTTCTTT. Its protein is CASSSGPGGRALNTEAFF. The chain employs TRBV7-9 and TRBJ1-1; D ambiguous. From germline, CDR1 is SEHNR and CDR2 FQNEAQ (reference sequence). The CDR3 totals 18 residues. V lost 4 bases and J lost 0, with 21 bases in between. The whole variable domain, remainder taken from reference TRBV7-9 and TRBJ1-1, is DTGVSQNPRHKITKRGQNVTFRCDPISEHNRLYWYRQTLGQGPEFLTYFQNEAQLEKSRLLSDRFSAERPKGSFSTLEIQRTEQGDSAMYLCASSSGPGGRALNTEAFFGQGTRLTVV.

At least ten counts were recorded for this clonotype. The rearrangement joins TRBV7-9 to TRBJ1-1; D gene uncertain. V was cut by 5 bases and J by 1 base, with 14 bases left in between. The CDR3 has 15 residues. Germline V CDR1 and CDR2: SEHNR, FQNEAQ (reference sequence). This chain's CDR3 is CASSPGFGPNTEAFF. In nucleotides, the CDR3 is TGTGCCAGCAGCCCGGGCTTTGGGCCGAACACTGAAGCTTTCTTT.